Listed here are 4 T cell receptor beta chains from one sample, sequenced in a study of shared clonotypes between healthy human individuals. Only in-frame clones appear in the TCRdb table, and some are missing; sequencing was by immunoSEQ multiplex PCR. The data contain some 1.4 million clones, around 95% of them singletons. The specimen sequenced was naive CD4+ T cells sorted from blood. This sample's subset: CD45RA+ positively selected. The receptors originated from a man aged 25 to 40 in good health.

The CDR3 loop reads CAISERRTADYGYTF. The CDR3 DNA reads TGTGCCATCAGTGAGAGGAGGACGGCCGACTATGGCTACACCTTC. The rearrangement uses TRBV10-3 and TRBJ1-2; D not resolved. The CDR3 consists of 15 residues. V was clipped by 2 bases and J by 3 bases, with 13 bases between them. Per the germline V gene, CDR1 is ENHRY and CDR2 is SYGVKD.

This rearrangement joins TRBV7-9 to TRBJ2-6, with D perhaps being TRBD1 or TRBD2 (5 bases each). This CDR3 spans 17 amino acids. Per germline, CDR1 SEHNR and CDR2 FQNEAQ (reference sequence). The V and J ends lost 5 bases and 1 base respectively, with 15 bases between them. This chain's CDR3 is CASSATEGASGANVLTF. The CDR3 nucleotides are TGTGCCAGCAGCGCGACAGAGGGAGCATCTGGGGCCAACGTCCTGACTTTC.

The chain employs TRBV18 and TRBJ1-1; 7 bases agree with TRBD1. The CDR3 is 15 amino acids. The germline CDR1 and CDR2 sequences are KGHSH and LQKENI. V gave up 1 base and J gave up 3 bases; unmatched junction bases: 5. The CDR3 here is CASSPRRGGDTEAFF. The CDR3 DNA sequence: TGTGCCAGCTCACCACGGAGAGGGGGCGACACTGAAGCTTTCTTT.

The genes are TRBV19 and TRBJ2-5; 14 bases are a match to TRBD2. Per germline, CDR1 LNHDA and CDR2 SQIVND (reference sequence). V was clipped by 5 bases and J by 1 base; unmatched bases: 12. The CDR3 runs 19 residues. The CDR3 sequence is CASSLRTSGRQGLQETQYF. The CDR3 DNA reads as TGTGCCAGTAGTCTTCGGACTAGCGGGAGGCAGGGGCTCCAAGAGACCCAGTACTTC.